One and the same sample provided the 10 T cell receptor beta chains below, sequenced in a study of blood T cell repertoires in COVID-19. Clones were sequenced by immunoSEQ multiplex PCR, and TCRdb holds only the in-frame ones, with some missing. The repertoire holds tens of thousands of clones, with about four fifths as singletons. The sequencing sample was made of peripheral blood. These receptors were taken from a middle-aged man with active COVID-19.

The chain joins TRBV6-2 or TRBV6-3 to TRBJ2-2, with unresolved D. The CDR3 covers 15 residues. The germline V gene encodes CDR1 MNHEY and CDR2 SVGEGT. V lost 0 bases, J lost 2 bases, and 7 bases lay in between. The chain's CDR3 is CASSYSSLNTGELFF. CDR3 bases: TGTGCCAGCAGTTACTCGAGCCTTAACACCGGGGAGCTGTTTTTT.

This clone was counted only a few times. This chain uses TRBV4-3 with TRBJ1-6; TRBD1 matches at 10 bases. The CDR3 loop spans 16 amino acids. Germline V CDR1 and CDR2: LGHNA, YSLEER. Trimming at V came to 1 base and at J to 7 bases, leaving 4 bases not matched to a gene. The CDR3 DNA sequence: TGCGCCAGCAGCCAAGTAGGGACAGGGGCCAATTCACCCCTCCACTTT. Protein product: CASSQVGTGANSPLHF.

The CDR3 sequence is CSVRQGMNTEAFF. CDR3 in DNA: TGCAGCGTTCGACAGGGGATGAACACTGAAGCTTTCTTT. The chain carries TRBV29-1 and TRBJ1-1, with 8 bases identical to TRBD1. Germline CDR1 reads SQVTM; CDR2 reads ANQGSEA. Trimming removed 5 bases from V and 0 bases from J; junction bases left unmatched: 2. The CDR3 is made up of 13 amino acids.

V and J are TRBV15 and TRBJ2-3, with a weak D call TRBD2 (5 bases). Germline CDR1 and CDR2: LNHNV and YYDKDF (reference sequence). The CDR3 covers 16 residues. Deletions cut 5 bases from V and 0 bases from J, with 15 bases between. The CDR3 protein is CATSGRLPGSTDTQYF. The CDR3 DNA is TGTGCCACCAGCGGACGCCTCCCGGGGAGCACAGATACGCAGTATTTT.

The V and J genes are TRBV12-3 or TRBV12-4 and TRBJ1-6; TRBD1 might be the D (5 bases). CDR3 length: 12 residues. V lost 6 bases and J lost 15, with 15 bases in between. The CDR3 DNA sequence: TGTGCCAGCAGCCCAGCGGGGGATGACCTCCACTTT. It encodes CASSPAGDDLHF.

This sequence joins TRBV11-2 and TRBJ2-1, with 7 bases aligning to TRBD2. CDR1 is SGHAT, CDR2 FQNNGV, per germline. The CDR3 length is 16 residues. V gave up 5 bases and J gave up 8 bases; unmatched junction bases: 15. This CDR3 reads CASSPLGGSRRDEQFF. CDR3 bases: TGTGCCAGCAGCCCATTGGGGGGGTCAAGACGGGATGAGCAGTTCTTC.

The CDR3 loop reads CASIKTGTVYGYTF. CDR3 DNA sequence: TGTGCCAGCATCAAGACAGGGACAGTCTATGGCTACACCTTC. J is TRBJ1-2 and V is TRBV9, with 7 bases that match TRBD1. The CDR3 extends over 14 amino acids. Germline V CDR1 and CDR2: SGDLS, YYNGEE. Trimming took 6 bases from V and 4 from J; bases not matched to a gene: 9.

The V gene is TRBV9, the J gene TRBJ2-2; 7 bases align to TRBD1. The length of the CDR3 is 16 residues. V lost 4 bases to trimming and J lost 5 bases; unmatched junction nucleotides: 11. Germline V CDR1 and CDR2: SGDLS, YYNGEE. The CDR3, as DNA: TGTGCCAGCAGCCCACCACGGACAGGCCGAACCGGGGAGCTGTTTTTT. Protein sequence: CASSPPRTGRTGELFF.

This clone was counted between two and nine times. V is TRBV5-4 and J is TRBJ1-6; 8 nucleotides align to TRBD1. The V gene end was trimmed by 6 bases and the J gene end by 12 bases; junction bases not matched to a gene: 17. This CDR3 comprises 16 residues. Germline lookup yields CDR1 SGHNT and CDR2 YYREEE (reference sequence). As DNA, the CDR3 is TGTGCCAGCACTAAAGGACAGGGCACGGGAATTCAACCCCTCCACTTT. Translation: CASTKGQGTGIQPLHF.

The chain uses TRBV9 and TRBJ2-1, with 7 positions matching TRBD1. CDR1 and CDR2 (germline): SGDLS, YYNGEE. The CDR3 is 15 residues long. The ends lost 3 bases at V and 8 bases at J; junction bases unmatched: 11. CDR3 sequence: CASSGRLHRGDEQFF. In nucleotides, the CDR3 is TGTGCCAGCAGCGGGAGACTGCACAGGGGCGATGAGCAGTTCTTC.